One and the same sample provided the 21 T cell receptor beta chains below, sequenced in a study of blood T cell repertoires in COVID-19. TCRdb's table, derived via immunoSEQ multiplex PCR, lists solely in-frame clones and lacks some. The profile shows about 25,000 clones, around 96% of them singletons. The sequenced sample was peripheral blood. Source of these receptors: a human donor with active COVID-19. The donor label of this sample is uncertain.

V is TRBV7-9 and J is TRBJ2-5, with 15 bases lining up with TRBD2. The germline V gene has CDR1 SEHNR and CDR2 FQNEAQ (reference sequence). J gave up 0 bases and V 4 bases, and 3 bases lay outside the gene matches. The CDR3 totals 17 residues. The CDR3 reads CASSSGLAGGYQETQYF. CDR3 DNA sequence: TGTGCCAGCAGCTCCGGACTAGCGGGGGGGTACCAAGAGACCCAGTACTTC.

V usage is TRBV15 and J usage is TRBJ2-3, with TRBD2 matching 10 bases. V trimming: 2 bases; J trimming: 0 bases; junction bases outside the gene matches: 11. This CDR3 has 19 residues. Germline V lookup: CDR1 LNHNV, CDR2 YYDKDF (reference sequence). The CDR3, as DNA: TGTGCCACCAGCAGACGGGGACCGACTAGCGGGTATAGCACAGATACGCAGTATTTT. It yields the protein CATSRRGPTSGYSTDTQYF.

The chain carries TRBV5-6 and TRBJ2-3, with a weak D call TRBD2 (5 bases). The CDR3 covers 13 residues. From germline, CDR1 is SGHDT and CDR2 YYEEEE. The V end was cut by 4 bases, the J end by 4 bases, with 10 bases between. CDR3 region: CASSPPGSDTQYF. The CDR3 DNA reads TGTGCCAGCAGCCCCCCGGGGTCAGATACGCAGTATTTT.

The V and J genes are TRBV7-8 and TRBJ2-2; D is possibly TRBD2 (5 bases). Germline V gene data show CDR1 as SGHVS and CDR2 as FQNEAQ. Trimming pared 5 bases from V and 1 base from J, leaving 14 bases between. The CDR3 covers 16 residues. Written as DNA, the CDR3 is TGTGCCAGCAGCACCGAGAGGGCCGTGAACACCGGGGAGCTGTTTTTT. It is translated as CASSTERAVNTGELFF.

The CDR3 DNA sequence: TGCGCCAGCAGCCAAGATCAGCGGGGCCACTATGGCTACACCTTC. Protein: CASSQDQRGHYGYTF. The gene calls are TRBV4-3 and TRBJ1-2; the D gene is possibly TRBD1 (5 bases). Germline-derived CDR1 and CDR2 are LGHNA and YSLEER. The V end was cut by 0 bases, the J end by 3 bases, with 11 bases between. The CDR3 extends over 15 amino acids.

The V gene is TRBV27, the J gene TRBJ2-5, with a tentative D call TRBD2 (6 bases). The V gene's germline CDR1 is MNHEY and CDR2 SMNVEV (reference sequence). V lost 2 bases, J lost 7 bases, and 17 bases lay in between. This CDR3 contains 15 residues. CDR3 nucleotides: TGTGCCAGCAGTTTAACCGGGGGTACCAAGGTGACCCAGTACTTC. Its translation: CASSLTGGTKVTQYF.

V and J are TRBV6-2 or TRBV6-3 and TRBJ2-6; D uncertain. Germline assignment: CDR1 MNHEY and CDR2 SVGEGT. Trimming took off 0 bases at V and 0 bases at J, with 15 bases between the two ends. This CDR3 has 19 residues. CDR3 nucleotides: TGTGCCAGCAGTTACTCGATCTTCAGGATTAGCTCTGGGGCCAACGTCCTGACTTTC. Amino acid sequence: CASSYSIFRISSGANVLTF.

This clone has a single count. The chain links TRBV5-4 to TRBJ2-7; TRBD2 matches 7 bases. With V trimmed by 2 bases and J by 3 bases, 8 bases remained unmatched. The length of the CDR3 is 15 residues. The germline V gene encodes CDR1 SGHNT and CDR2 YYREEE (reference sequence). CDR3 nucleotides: TGTGCCAGCAGCTTTTTGGTGTCTAGCGGCTACGAGCAGTACTTC. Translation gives CASSFLVSSGYEQYF.

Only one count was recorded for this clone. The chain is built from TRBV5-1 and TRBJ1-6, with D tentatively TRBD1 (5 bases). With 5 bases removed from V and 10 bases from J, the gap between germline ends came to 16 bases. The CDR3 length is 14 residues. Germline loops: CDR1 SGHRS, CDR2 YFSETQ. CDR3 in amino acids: CASRTDNGRSPLHF. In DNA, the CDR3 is TGCGCCAGCAGGACAGACAACGGTCGGTCACCCCTCCACTTT.

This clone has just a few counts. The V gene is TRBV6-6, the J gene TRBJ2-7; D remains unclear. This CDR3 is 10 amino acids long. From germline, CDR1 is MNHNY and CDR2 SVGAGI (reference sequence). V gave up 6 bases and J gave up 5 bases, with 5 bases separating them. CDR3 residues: CASRENEQYF. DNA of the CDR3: TGTGCCAGCAGGGAGAACGAGCAGTACTTC.

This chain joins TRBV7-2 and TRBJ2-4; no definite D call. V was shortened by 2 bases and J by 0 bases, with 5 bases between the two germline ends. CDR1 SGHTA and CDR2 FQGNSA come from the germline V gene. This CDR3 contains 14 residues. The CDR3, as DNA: TGTGCCAGCAGCTTATCCGTAGCCAAAAACATTCAGTACTTC. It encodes CASSLSVAKNIQYF.

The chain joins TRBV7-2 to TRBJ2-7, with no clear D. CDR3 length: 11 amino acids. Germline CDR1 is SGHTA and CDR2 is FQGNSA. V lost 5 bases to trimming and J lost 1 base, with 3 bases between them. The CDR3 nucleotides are TGTGCCAGCAGCCCTTCCTACGAGCAGTACTTC. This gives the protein CASSPSYEQYF.

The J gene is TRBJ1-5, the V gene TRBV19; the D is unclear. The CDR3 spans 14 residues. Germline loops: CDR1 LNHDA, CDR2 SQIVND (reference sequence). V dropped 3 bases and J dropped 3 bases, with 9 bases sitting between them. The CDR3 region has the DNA TGTGCCAGTAGTATGGCCAGACTCAATCAGCCCCAGCATTTT. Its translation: CASSMARLNQPQHF.

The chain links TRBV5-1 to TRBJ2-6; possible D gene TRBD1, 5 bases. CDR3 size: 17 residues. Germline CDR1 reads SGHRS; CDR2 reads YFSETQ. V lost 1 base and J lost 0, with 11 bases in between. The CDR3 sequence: CASSLFGAPSGANVLTF. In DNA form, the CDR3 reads TGCGCCAGCAGCTTGTTTGGGGCGCCCTCTGGGGCCAACGTCCTGACTTTC.

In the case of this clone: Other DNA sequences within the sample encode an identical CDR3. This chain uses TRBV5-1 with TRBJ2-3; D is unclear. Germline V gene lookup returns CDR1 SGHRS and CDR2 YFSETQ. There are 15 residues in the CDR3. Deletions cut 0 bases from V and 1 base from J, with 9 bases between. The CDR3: CASSLDRARTDTQYF. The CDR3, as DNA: TGCGCCAGCAGCTTGGATAGAGCTCGCACAGATACGCAGTATTTT.

Here the CDR3 reads CSVDYPESFF. As DNA, the CDR3 is TGCAGCGTTGATTATCCAGAATCTTTCTTT. The V gene is TRBV29-1, the J gene TRBJ1-1; D not certain. The CDR3 is made up of 10 amino acids. Germline V gene lookup returns CDR1 SQVTM and CDR2 ANQGSEA. The V end lost 3 bases, the J end lost 12 bases, and 11 bases lay between the germline ends.

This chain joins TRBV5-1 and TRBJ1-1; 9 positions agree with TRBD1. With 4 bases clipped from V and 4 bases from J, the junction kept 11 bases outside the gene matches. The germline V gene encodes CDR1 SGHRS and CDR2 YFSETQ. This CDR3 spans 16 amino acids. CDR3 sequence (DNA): TGCGCCAGCAGCCCCGGGACAGGGTTTCTGGGCACTGAAGCTTTCTTT. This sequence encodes CASSPGTGFLGTEAFF.

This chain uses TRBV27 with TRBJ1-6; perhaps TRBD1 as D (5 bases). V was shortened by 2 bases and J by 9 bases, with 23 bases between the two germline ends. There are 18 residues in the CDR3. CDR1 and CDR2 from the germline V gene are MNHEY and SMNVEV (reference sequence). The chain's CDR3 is CASSLKASGVGVGSPLHF. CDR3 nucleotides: TGTGCCAGCAGTTTAAAAGCCTCGGGGGTGGGAGTAGGTTCACCCCTCCACTTT.

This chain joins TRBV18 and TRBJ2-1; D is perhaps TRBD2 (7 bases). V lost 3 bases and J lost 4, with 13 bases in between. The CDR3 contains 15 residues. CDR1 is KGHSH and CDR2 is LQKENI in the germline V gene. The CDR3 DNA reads TGTGCCAGCTCACCCGGGGGCGGGAGTTACAATGAGCAGTTCTTC. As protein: CASSPGGGSYNEQFF.

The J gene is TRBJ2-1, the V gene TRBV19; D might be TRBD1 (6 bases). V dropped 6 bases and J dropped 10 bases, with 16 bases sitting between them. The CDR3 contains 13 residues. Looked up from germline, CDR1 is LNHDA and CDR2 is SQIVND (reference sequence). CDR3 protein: CASSMGDIIEQFF. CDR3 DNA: TGTGCCAGTAGCATGGGGGACATCATCGAGCAGTTCTTC.

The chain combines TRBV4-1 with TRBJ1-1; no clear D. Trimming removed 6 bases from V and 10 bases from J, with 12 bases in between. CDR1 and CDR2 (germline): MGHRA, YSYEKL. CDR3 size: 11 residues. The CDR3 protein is CASRVRGRAFF. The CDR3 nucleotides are TGCGCCAGCAGGGTCCGGGGTCGAGCTTTCTTT.